Detailed here is one T cell receptor beta chain. As yet, its antigen is unknown. Patients had locally advanced or metastatic urothelial carcinoma. The germline V gene has CDR1 SGHTS and CDR2 YDEGEE. The CDR3 has 16 residues. Between the trimmed V and J ends, which lost 4 bases and 7 bases, there was a span of 23 bases. Produced via immunoSEQ multiplex PCR; TCRdb's table is partial and in-frame only. The data hold 25,000 to 40,000 clones, with roughly 84% observed a single time. The data originate from a study of PD-L1 blockade in urothelial cancer. Background on the study: Patients had received 0 to 3 prior chemotherapy regimens.

The study's findings and limits: Clonality of blood TCR below the median before treatment predicted better survival.

This clonotype originated in a man between 60 and 75 years old with urothelial cancer. The rearrangement uses TRBV5-8 and TRBJ1-2; TRBD1 is a possible D gene (6 bases). The source was PBMCs, collected around atezolizumab (anti-PD-L1) treatment. The CDR3 coding sequence is TGTGCCAGCAGCCACCGGACAGAGGGGATCGTTGGTGGCTACACCTTC. Translating gives CASSHRTEGIVGGYTF. The complete variable domain, with remaining parts taken from reference TRBV5-8 and TRBJ1-2, reads EAGVTQSPTHLIKTRGQQATLRCSPISGHTSVYWYQQALGLGLQFLLWYDEGEERNRGNFPPRFSGRQFPNYSSELNVNALELEDSALYLCASSHRTEGIVGGYTFGSGTRLTVV.